These 20 T cell receptor beta chains were sequenced from one sample in a study of blood T cells in healthy people across ages. The second PCR ran about 6 to 12 cycles with a sample-barcoded 5' primer and J-beta primers. TCRdb fed the 5' RACE reads into MiXCR, producing one record per CDR3 protein. The sample carries under 700,000 distinct CDR3 sequences, about 25% recorded once. The same sample was also studied in work on T cells of mothers and their children.

Material for sequencing was blood. The receptors originated from a boy under 18 in good health.

This clonotype has more than one count but fewer than ten. The V call is TRBV20-1, the J call TRBJ1-1; D is undetermined. The CDR3 runs 9 residues. CDR1 and CDR2 from the germline V gene are DFQATT and SNEGSKA (reference sequence). V lost 5 bases and J 7 bases, leaving 5 bases between the germline ends. CDR3 protein: CSAVLEAFF. The CDR3, as DNA: TGCAGTGCTGTTCTTGAAGCTTTCTTT.

CDR3 DNA sequence: TGTGCCAGCAGTTCCCCTATAGCGGGGGGGCCGGGAGAGACCCAGTACTTC. It yields the protein CASSSPIAGGPGETQYF. V and J are TRBV12-3 or TRBV12-4 and TRBJ2-5; TRBD2 aligns across 11 bases. CDR3 length equals 17 residues. The J segment lost 4 bases and the V segment lost 4 bases, leaving 11 bases of the junction unmatched.

The rearrangement links TRBV15 to TRBJ2-1; D not resolved. Germline CDR1 is LNHNV and CDR2 is YYDKDF (reference sequence). Trimming cost V 1 base and J 10 bases, with 14 bases left between them. This CDR3 comprises 14 residues. CDR3 DNA: TGTGCCACCAGCAGAGTGGCTGGAGTTGTAGAGCAGTTCTTC. Residues: CATSRVAGVVEQFF.

Remarks on this clonotype: Germline and junction disagree at one end, which may indicate a read error. The gene calls are TRBV7-2 and TRBJ2-7; D is perhaps TRBD2 (7 bases). The CDR3 runs 16 residues. Germline loops: CDR1 SGHTA, CDR2 FQGNSA. This CDR3 is CGSSLSGGVPSYEQYF. Written as DNA, the CDR3 is TGTGGCAGCAGCTTATCGGGGGGCGTCCCCTCCTACGAGCAGTACTTC.

This clonotype was seen a few times. The rearrangement links TRBV7-2 to TRBJ2-1; a weak D match, TRBD1 (5 bases). The CDR3 loop spans 15 amino acids. Trimming shortened V by 4 bases and J by 6 bases, and 16 bases separated the two germline ends. Germline V lookup: CDR1 SGHTA, CDR2 FQGNSA. The CDR3 DNA sequence: TGTGCCAGCAGCTCCCTTACAGTTAGGGGCAATGAGCAGTTCTTC. It encodes CASSSLTVRGNEQFF.

This clonotype came up a few times. The V gene is TRBV20-1, the J gene TRBJ1-5; 8 nucleotides line up with TRBD1. Germline V CDR1 and CDR2: DFQATT, SNEGSKA (reference sequence). V shed 5 bases, J shed 5 bases, and the junction held 14 bases outside the gene matches. The CDR3 is 16 amino acids. CDR3 amino acids: CSARQGTASAYQPQHF. The CDR3 nucleotides are TGCAGTGCTCGACAGGGGACGGCTTCGGCTTATCAGCCCCAGCATTTT.

The chain links TRBV21-1 to TRBJ1-1; the DNA was not used to check the table's D call, TRBD1. TRBV21-1 is given as a pseudogene. This CDR3 spans 15 amino acids. The CDR3 region has the DNA TGTGCCAGCACAAACCGGACAGGGTGGGACACTGAAGCTTTCTTT. Its protein is CASTNRTGWDTEAFF.

This clonotype was counted only a few times. The rearrangement joins TRBV6-5 to TRBJ2-5; a weak D match, TRBD1 (6 bases). CDR1 and CDR2 (germline): MNHEY, SVGAGI. V was clipped by 2 bases and J by 2 bases, with 15 bases between them. This CDR3 has 16 residues. The DNA of the CDR3 is TGTGCCAGCAGTTACGGGACACGTCGATTTCAAGAGACCCAGTACTTC. Amino acid sequence: CASSYGTRRFQETQYF.

V and J are TRBV20-1 and TRBJ2-1; D is undetermined. The V and J ends lost 5 bases and 6 bases respectively, with 11 bases between them. Germline V gene data show CDR1 as DFQATT and CDR2 as SNEGSKA (reference sequence). The CDR3 consists of 12 residues. This chain's CDR3 is CSAFPRVNEQFF. DNA for the CDR3: TGCAGTGCTTTCCCCCGGGTCAATGAGCAGTTCTTC.

This clonotype was recorded a few times. V gene TRBV7-8 combines with J gene TRBJ1-5, with 8 positions matching TRBD1. V gave up 4 bases and J gave up 5 bases; unmatched junction bases: 13. This CDR3 spans 17 amino acids. The germline gives CDR1 SGHVS, CDR2 FQNEAQ. CDR3 DNA: TGTGCCAGCAGCTCGGGACAGGTGCTCAGGGGGGATCAGCCCCAGCATTTT. Protein: CASSSGQVLRGDQPQHF.

Of note for this clonotype: The DNA is omitted, as the CDR3 cannot be located on it reliably, and the CDR3 follows TCRdb's listing. The genes are TRBV21-1 and TRBJ1-2; the D call TRBD1 from the table was never checked on the DNA. TRBV21-1 is reported as a pseudogene. The CDR3 is 18 residues long, counting both termini. The CDR3 is CASSKSPDWGQGAEGYTF.

This clonotype was counted between two and nine times. Germline is not matched at one junction end, which may reflect a read error. V and J are TRBV25-1 and TRBJ2-5, with TRBD2 matching over 7 bases. This CDR3 region has 14 residues. From germline, CDR1 is MGHDK and CDR2 SYGVNS. The CDR3 bases are TGTGTCAGCAGTGAAATACTAGCGCAAGAGACCCAGTACTTC. It is translated as CVSSEILAQETQYF.

This clonotype came up many times. This chain joins TRBV4-2 and TRBJ1-2; no firm D call. V was clipped by 0 bases and J by 14 bases, with 10 bases between them. CDR1 and CDR2 (germline): LGHNA, YNFKEQ. The CDR3 runs to 11 residues. The CDR3 region is CASSQDGQVTF. In DNA form, the CDR3 reads TGTGCCAGCAGCCAAGATGGCCAGGTTACCTTC.

The chain couples TRBV4-1 to TRBJ1-1; no reliable D call. CDR1 MGHRA and CDR2 YSYEKL come from the germline V gene. V was shortened by 1 base and J by 1 base, with 10 bases between the two germline ends. This CDR3 region has 15 residues. The CDR3 is CASSQGWGGNTEAFF. The CDR3 DNA sequence: TGCGCCAGCAGCCAAGGATGGGGTGGGAACACTGAAGCTTTCTTT.

On this clonotype: One junction end disagrees with the germline gene, perhaps due to a read error. The chain couples TRBV6-2 or TRBV6-3 to TRBJ2-7; 9 positions agree with TRBD2. The CDR3 is 15 amino acids. Germline V gives CDR1 MNHEY, CDR2 SVGEGT. The DNA for the CDR3 is TGTGCCAGCAGTCCGAGACTAGCGGAATCCTACGGGCAGTACTTC. It encodes CASSPRLAESYGQYF.

The gene calls are TRBV24-1 and TRBJ1-1; no reliable D call. CDR3 length: 14 residues. The ends were cut back, 2 bases at V and 7 bases at J, with 13 bases in the middle. Germline V gene data show CDR1 as KGHDR and CDR2 as SFDVKD. CDR3 region: CATSDSATGNEAFF. CDR3 coding DNA: TGTGCCACCAGTGATTCTGCCACCGGGAATGAAGCTTTCTTT.

This clonotype was seen more than once but under ten times. V is TRBV28 and J is TRBJ2-7, with D perhaps TRBD1 (5 bases). Germline lookup yields CDR1 MDHEN and CDR2 SYDVKM. The CDR3 has 13 residues. With 3 bases removed from V and 7 bases from J, the gap between germline ends came to 13 bases. Here the CDR3 DNA reads TGTGCCAGCAGTTTCGCAGGGTCGGATGAGCAGTACTTC. As protein: CASSFAGSDEQYF.

Concerning this clonotype: At one end the junction does not follow the germline gene, possibly because of a read error. The V gene is TRBV7-7, the J gene TRBJ2-1, with TRBD1 matching over 9 bases. The CDR3 is made up of 14 amino acids. CDR1 is SSHAT, CDR2 FNYEAQ, per germline (reference sequence). The CDR3 sequence: CASSLGGQGNEQFF. In DNA, the CDR3 is TGTGCTAGCAGCTTAGGGGGACAGGGCAATGAGCAGTTCTTC.

The genes are TRBV20-1 and TRBJ2-1, with a possible D match to TRBD1 (6 bases). V was clipped by 0 bases and J by 1 base, with 16 bases between them. CDR1 and CDR2 from the germline V gene are DFQATT and SNEGSKA (reference sequence). The CDR3 runs 17 residues. DNA for the CDR3: TGCAGTGCTAGAGATCCGACAGGCCCCACATCCTACAATGAGCAGTTCTTC. Its translation: CSARDPTGPTSYNEQFF.

The chain carries TRBV12-5 and TRBJ2-1; D is unresolved. The CDR3 loop spans 16 amino acids. From germline, CDR1 is LGHNT and CDR2 FRNRAP. V was cut by 3 bases and J by 0 bases, with 12 bases left in between. The CDR3 bases are TGTGCTAGTGGTTTACATCAGGTGAGCTCCTACAATGAGCAGTTCTTC. Residues: CASGLHQVSSYNEQFF. Complete variable domain (other parts from reference TRBV12-5 and TRBJ2-1): DARVTQTPRHKVTEMGQEVTMRCQPILGHNTVFWYRQTMMQGLELLAYFRNRAPLDDSGMPKDRFSAEMPDATLATLKIQPSEPRDSAVYFCASGLHQVSSYNEQFFGPGTRLTVL.